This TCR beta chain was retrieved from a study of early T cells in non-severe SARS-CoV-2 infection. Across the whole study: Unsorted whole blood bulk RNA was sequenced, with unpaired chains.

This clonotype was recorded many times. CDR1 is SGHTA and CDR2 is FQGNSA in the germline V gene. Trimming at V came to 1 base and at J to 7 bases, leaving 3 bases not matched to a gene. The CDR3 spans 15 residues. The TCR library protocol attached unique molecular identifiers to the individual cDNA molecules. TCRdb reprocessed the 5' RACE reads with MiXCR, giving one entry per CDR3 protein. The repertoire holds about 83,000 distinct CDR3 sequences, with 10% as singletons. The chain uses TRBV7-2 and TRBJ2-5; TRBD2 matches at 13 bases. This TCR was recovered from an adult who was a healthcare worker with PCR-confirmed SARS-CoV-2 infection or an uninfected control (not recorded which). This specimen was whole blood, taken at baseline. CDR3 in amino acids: CASSLGGLAGMTQYF. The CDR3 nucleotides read TGTGCCAGCAGCTTAGGGGGACTAGCGGGGATGACCCAGTACTTC.